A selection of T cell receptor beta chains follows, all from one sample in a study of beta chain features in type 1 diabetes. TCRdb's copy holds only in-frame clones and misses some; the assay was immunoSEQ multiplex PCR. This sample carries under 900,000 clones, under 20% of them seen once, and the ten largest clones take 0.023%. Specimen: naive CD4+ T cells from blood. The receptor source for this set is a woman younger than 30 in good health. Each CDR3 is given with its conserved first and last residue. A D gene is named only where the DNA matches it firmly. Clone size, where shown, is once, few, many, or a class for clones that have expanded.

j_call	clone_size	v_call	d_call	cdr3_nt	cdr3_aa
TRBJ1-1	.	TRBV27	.	TGTGCCAGCTCCGCGAGGGCGAACACTGAAGCTTTCTTT	CASSARANTEAFF
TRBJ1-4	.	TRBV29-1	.	TGCAGCGCCGCTGAGGGGACTGAAAAACTGTTTTTT	CSAAEGTEKLFF
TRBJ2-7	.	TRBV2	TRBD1	TGTGCCAGCAGGAGACAGGGAACCGACGAGCAGTACTTC	CASRRQGTDEQYF
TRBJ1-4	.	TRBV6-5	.	TGTGCCAGCCGGGGGGCGGGTGAAAAACTGTTTTTT	CASRGAGEKLFF
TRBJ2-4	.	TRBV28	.	TGTGCCAGCAGTTTTGGCAGGGTTAGGGACATTCAGTACTTC	CASSFGRVRDIQYF
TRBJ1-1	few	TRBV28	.	TGTGCCAGCAAGGAACAGCCGAACACTGAAGCTTTCTTT	CASKEQPNTEAFF
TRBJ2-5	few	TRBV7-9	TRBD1	TGTGCCAGCAGGGACAGGTTGGAGACCCAGTACTTC	CASRDRLETQYF
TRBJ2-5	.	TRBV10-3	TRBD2	TGTGCCATCAGTGAGTCGAATAGAGGACTAGCGGCCCAAGAGACCCAGTACTTC	CAISESNRGLAAQETQYF
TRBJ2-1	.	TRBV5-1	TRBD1	TGCGCCAGCAGCTCCCGACAGGGCAGCTCCTACAATGAGCAGTTCTTC	CASSSRQGSSYNEQFF
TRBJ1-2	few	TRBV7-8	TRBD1	TGTGCCAGCAGCTTAGGCGGTGGGACAGGGACAGCTAACTATGGCTACACCTTC	CASSLGGGTGTANYGYTF
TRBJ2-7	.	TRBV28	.	TGTGCGACCCAAGCAGGGCCCGCCTACGAGCAGTACTTC	CATQAGPAYEQYF
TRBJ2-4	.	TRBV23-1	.	TGCGCCAGCAGACAAAGTCAGGGAGCCAAAAACATTCAGTACTTC	CASRQSQGAKNIQYF
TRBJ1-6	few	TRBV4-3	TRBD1	TGCGCCAGCAGCCCGGGACAGTTCTATAATTCACCCCTCCACTTT	CASSPGQFYNSPLHF
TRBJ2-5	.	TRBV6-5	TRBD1	TGTGCCAGCAGTTACGTGGGACAGGGGTATCAAGAGACCCAGTACTTC	CASSYVGQGYQETQYF
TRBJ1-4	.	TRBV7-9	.	TGTGCCAGCAGCTTAGTCGGAAATGGTAATGAAAAACTGTTTTTT	CASSLVGNGNEKLFF
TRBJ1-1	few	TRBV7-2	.	TGTGCCAGCAGCTTACTAGGGGGAGGGAACACTGAAGCTTTCTTT	CASSLLGGGNTEAFF
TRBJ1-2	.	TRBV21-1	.	TGTGCCAGCAGCAAAATCGGAGGACCGGGACAGGGGTTTAGATATGGCTACACCTTC	CASSKIGGPGQGFRYGYTF
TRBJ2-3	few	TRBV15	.	TGTGCCACCAGCAGAGGCCCTGGGGAGGACGTCGCGCAGTATTTT	CATSRGPGEDVAQYF
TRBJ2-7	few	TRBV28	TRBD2	TGTGCCAGCAGTCGACTAGCGGGAAGTTCCTACGAGCAGTACTTC	CASSRLAGSSYEQYF
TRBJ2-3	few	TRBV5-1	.	TGCGCCAGCAGCTTGAATACAGTCCTGTTGACAGATACGCAGTATTTT	CASSLNTVLLTDTQYF
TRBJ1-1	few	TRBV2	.	TGTGCCAGCAGTGAAGTCTCAGGCATGAACACTGAAGCTTTCTTT	CASSEVSGMNTEAFF
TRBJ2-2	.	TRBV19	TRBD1	TGTGCCAGTAGTATCTTGGACAGGGCGGGAACCACCGGGGAGCTGTTTTTT	CASSILDRAGTTGELFF
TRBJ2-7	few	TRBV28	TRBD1	TGTGCCAGCAGTTTACTTCGGGACAGGGGATTTGGCGAGCAGTACTTC	CASSLLRDRGFGEQYF
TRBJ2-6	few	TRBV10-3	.	TGTGCCATCAGTGAGGGTTGGTCAGAAACCGACTCTGGGGCCAACGTCCTGACTTTC	CAISEGWSETDSGANVLTF
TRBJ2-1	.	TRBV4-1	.	TGCGCCAGCAGTCCGGTGACAGAACTTAATGAGCAGTTCTTC	CASSPVTELNEQFF
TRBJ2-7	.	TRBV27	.	TGTGCCAGCAGCTTATTAAGGGGGTCGGGATACGAGCAGTACTTC	CASSLLRGSGYEQYF
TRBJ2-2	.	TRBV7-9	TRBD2	TGTGCCAGCAGCTTAGGGCGGGAGGACACCGGGGAGCTGTTTTTT	CASSLGREDTGELFF
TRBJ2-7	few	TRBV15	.	TGTGCCACCAGCAGAGATTCTAGAGTTTACGAGCAGTACTTC	CATSRDSRVYEQYF
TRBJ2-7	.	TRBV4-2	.	TGTGCCAGCAGCCAAGGAGGGGGGACCTACGAGCAGTACTTC	CASSQGGGTYEQYF
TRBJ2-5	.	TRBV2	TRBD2	TGTGCCAGCAGGGCGACTAGCGGGAGCTGGAGAGAAGAGACCCAGTACTTC	CASRATSGSWREETQYF
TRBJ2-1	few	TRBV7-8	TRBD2	TGTGCCAGCTGCCTAGCGGAGAACAATGAGCAGTTCTTC	CASCLAENNEQFF
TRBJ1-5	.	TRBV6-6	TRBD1	TGTGCCAGCAGTTACTCGGACAGGGCCGGGTATCAGCCCCAGCATTTT	CASSYSDRAGYQPQHF
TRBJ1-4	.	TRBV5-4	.	TGTGCCAGCAGCCCCAGCGAGACCCGAAATGAAAAACTGTTTTTT	CASSPSETRNEKLFF
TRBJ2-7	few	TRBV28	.	TGTGCCAGCATGGCCCTTGGAGGAGGGGGTCATATTTCTTACGAGCAGTACTTC	CASMALGGGGHISYEQYF
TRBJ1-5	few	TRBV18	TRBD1	TGTGCCAGCTCACGATGGACAGGGGGCAATCAGCCCCAGCATTTT	CASSRWTGGNQPQHF
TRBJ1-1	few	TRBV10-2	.	TGCGCCAGCAGTGAGGGAAGGGGGTACACTGAAGCTTTCTTT	CASSEGRGYTEAFF
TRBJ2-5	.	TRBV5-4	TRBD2	TGTGCCAGCAGGCAAGCGCCGTCGGTAGCGGGAAGAGAGACCCAGTACTTC	CASRQAPSVAGRETQYF
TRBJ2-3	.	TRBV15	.	TGTGCCACCAGCAGAGATCCGGGCAGGACCTACACAGATACGCAGTATTTT	CATSRDPGRTYTDTQYF
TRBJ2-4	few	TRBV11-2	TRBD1	TGTGCCAGCAGTCGACAGGGTATCATGGACATTCAGTACTTC	CASSRQGIMDIQYF
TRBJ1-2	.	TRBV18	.	TGTGCCAGCTCACCCGCCCGGACTGTAAACTATGGCTACACCTTC	CASSPARTVNYGYTF
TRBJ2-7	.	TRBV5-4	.	TGTGCCAGCAGCTTGGGGGCGGGGACAGAACCTTACGAGCAGTACTTC	CASSLGAGTEPYEQYF
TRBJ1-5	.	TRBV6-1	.	TGTGCCAGCAGTGACGATGTCCAGCCCCAGCATTTT	CASSDDVQPQHF
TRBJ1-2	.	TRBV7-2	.	TGTGCCAGCAGCTTAGTAGTGTCGGTAGCTAACTATGGCTACACCTTC	CASSLVVSVANYGYTF
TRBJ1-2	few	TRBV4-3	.	TGCGCCAGCAGCCAAGATCGTGAGCTAAACTATGGCTACACCTTC	CASSQDRELNYGYTF
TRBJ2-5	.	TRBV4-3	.	TGCGCCAGCAGCCACTCTACGGCAGAGACCCAGTACTTC	CASSHSTAETQYF
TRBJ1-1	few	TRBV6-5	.	TGTGCCAGCAGTTATTCCGTCTACGGGAACACTGAAGCTTTCTTT	CASSYSVYGNTEAFF
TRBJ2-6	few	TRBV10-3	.	TGTGCCATCAGTGATCCCCGGGACAAGAAGTTCTCTGGGGCCAACGTCCTGACTTTC	CAISDPRDKKFSGANVLTF
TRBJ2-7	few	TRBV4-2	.	TGTGCCAGCAGCCAAGACGTATTCGGTACTACTTACGAGCAGTACTTC	CASSQDVFGTTYEQYF
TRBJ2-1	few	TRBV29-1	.	TGCAGCCCGACAGGCTCCGCCATCAATGAGCAGTTCTTC	CSPTGSAINEQFF
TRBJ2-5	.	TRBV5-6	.	TGTGCCAGCAGCGAAGACAGGAGGGAGACCCAGTACTTC	CASSEDRRETQYF
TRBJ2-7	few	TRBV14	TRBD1	TGTGCCAGCAGCCGGGGACAGGGCTACGAGCAGTACTTC	CASSRGQGYEQYF
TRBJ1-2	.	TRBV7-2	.	TGTGCCAGCAGCACAAAAGACAGAAATGGCTACACCTTC	CASSTKDRNGYTF